This T cell receptor beta chain is from a study of OX40 agonist ivuxolimab in advanced cancers. As for the study in general: The patients received agonistic anti-OX40 (CD134) antibody ivuxolimab. Eligibility admitted prior anti-PD-1, anti-PD-L1 or anti-CTLA-4 therapy; 40% to 50% had some. Overall study results and limits: Determination of antigen specificity was not performed for the expanded peripheral T cells.

This clone has only a few counts. Its specificity is unknown. Produced via immunoSEQ multiplex PCR; TCRdb's table is partial and in-frame only. The sample carries about 61,000 clones, less than 90% recorded once. The CDR3 contains 15 residues. Germline V lookup: CDR1 SNHLY, CDR2 FYNNEI. V gave up 0 bases and J gave up 0 bases, with 9 bases separating them. The chain couples TRBV2 to TRBJ2-7, with a tentative D call TRBD1 (5 bases). Sequenced here: CD4+ or CD8+ T cells sorted from blood, sampled in a trial of the OX40 agonist ivuxolimab. The TCR comes from an adult with an advanced solid tumor such as melanoma, head and neck, liver or kidney cancer. The CDR3 loop reads CASSEAGAGSYEQYF. The CDR3 DNA follows: TGTGCCAGCAGTGAAGCAGGGGCAGGCTCCTACGAGCAGTACTTC. The whole variable domain, remainder taken from reference TRBV2 and TRBJ2-7, is EPEVTQTPSHQVTQMGQEVILRCVPISNHLYFYWYRQILGQKVEFLVSFYNNEISEKSEIFDDQFSVERPDGSNFTLKIRSTKLEDSAMYFCASSEAGAGSYEQYFGPGTRLTVT.